The 8 T cell receptor beta chains presented below share a single source sample, sequenced in a study of T cells in women clearing cervical HPV infection. Sequencing used immunoSEQ multiplex PCR; TCRdb keeps in-frame clones, though not all of them. The table counts around 30,000 clones; roughly 7.7% lies in the top ten. The sequencing sample was made of blood buffy coat. These receptors were obtained from a woman aged 18-69 years with a cervical HPV16 infection that either progressed to CIN3+ or cleared (not recorded which).

About this clone itself: The CDR3 end falls 3 residues outside the read, so it is completed with the germline J gene. V gene TRBV28 combines with J gene TRBJ2-1; 8 bases align to TRBD2. The CDR3 runs to 15 residues. Trimming at V came to 3 bases and at J to 9 bases, leaving 10 bases not matched to a gene. CDR1 and CDR2 (germline): MDHEN, SYDVKM. Incomplete CDR3 DNA: TGTGCCAGCAGTTTTCCGGGACTAGGGGGTACTGAG. Translation: CASSFPGLGGTE. The full-length CDR3 reads as CASSFPGLGGTEQFF.

A remark on this clone: The observed sequence ends 3 residues before the CDR3 terminus, with the missing tail filled in from the germline J gene. The rearrangement uses TRBV2 and TRBJ2-2; 9 bases map to TRBD1. Looked up from germline, CDR1 is SNHLY and CDR2 is FYNNEI. The CDR3 contains 14 residues. CDR3 region: CASSGDRDNEKLFF. The covered CDR3 bases are TGTGCCAGCAGTGGGGACAGGGATAATGAAAAG.

To note about this clone: The read halts 3 residues ahead of the CDR3 end, with the missing end drawn from the germline J gene. The rearrangement links TRBV5-4 to TRBJ2-3; the D is unclear. There are 14 residues in the CDR3. Trimming removed 0 bases from V and 2 bases from J, with 7 bases in between. Germline CDR1 reads SGHNT; CDR2 reads YYREEE (reference sequence). The sequenced part of the CDR3 DNA is TGTGCCAGCAGCTTGGAGGTGTCCACAGATACG. The encoded protein is CASSLEVSTDT. The CDR3 in its entirety is CASSLEVSTDTQYF.

Details on this clone: The read halts 3 residues ahead of the CDR3 end, with the missing end drawn from the germline J gene. The chain uses TRBV5-1 and TRBJ2-7; 7 bases map to TRBD1. The length of the CDR3 is 12 residues. Germline V gives CDR1 SGHRS, CDR2 YFSETQ. J gave up 6 bases and V 4 bases, and 4 bases lay outside the gene matches. CDR3 loop: CASSTTGAEQYF. CDR3 DNA (partial): TGCGCCAGCAGCACAACAGGGGCCGAG.

The CDR3 region is CSARARDWDYEQYF. The sequenced CDR3 bases are TGCAGTGCTAGAGCCCGGGACTGGGACTACGAG. The chain uses TRBV20-1 and TRBJ2-7, with D possibly matching TRBD2 (6 bases). The read terminates 3 residues before the CDR3 end, so the remaining end is supplied by the germline J gene. Deletions cut 1 base from V and 3 bases from J, with 13 bases between. The germline gives CDR1 DFQATT, CDR2 SNEGSKA (reference sequence). The CDR3 is made up of 14 amino acids.

Partial CDR3 DNA: TGTGCCAGCAGCATACAGGGAGTGGATGTCGAAAAA. Its translation: CASSIQGVDVEK. The CDR3 as a whole reads CASSIQGVDVEKLFF. V and J are TRBV5-6 and TRBJ1-4; the D gene is possibly TRBD1 (6 bases). The CDR3 end falls 3 residues outside the read, so it is completed with the germline J gene. Trimming pared 4 bases from V and 8 bases from J, leaving 18 bases between. The CDR3 sequence is 15 residues long. Germline V CDR1 and CDR2: SGHDT, YYEEEE.

Concerning this clone itself: The DNA ends 3 residues before the CDR3 does, and the rest of the CDR3 is filled in from the germline J gene. The chain carries TRBV18 and TRBJ1-2, with D maybe TRBD1 (5 bases). Germline CDR1 and CDR2: KGHSH and LQKENI. The length of the CDR3 is 14 residues. The DNA read from the CDR3 is TGTGCCAGCTCACCGAGTAGAGGCTTGACAGAC. This codes for CASSPSRGLTD. The CDR3 in full is CASSPSRGLTDYTF.

Details on this clone: The CDR3 is cut off 3 residues early in the read; its end comes from the germline J gene. The chain employs TRBV30 and TRBJ1-5; D may be TRBD1 (6 bases). Trimming shortened V by 5 bases and J by 6 bases, and 14 bases separated the two germline ends. Germline V CDR1 and CDR2: GTSNPN, SVGIG (reference sequence). The CDR3 is 13 residues long. CDR3 bases read: TGTGCCTGGGGTCCGGGGGGCACTCAGCCC. The encoded protein is CAWGPGGTQP. The whole CDR3 protein reads CAWGPGGTQPQHF.